The TCR beta chain under discussion was sequenced for a study of beta chain features in type 1 diabetes. Isolated RNA was reverse transcribed in full, so expressed TCRB transcripts were sequenced. Produced via immunoSEQ multiplex PCR; TCRdb's table is partial and in-frame only. The sample consists of 350,000 to 400,000 clones, over 13% of them appearing once. Whole-study findings and limits: For cells with high TCR expression, cDNA sequencing could yield over-representation. Patients with type 1 diabetes carried fewer insertions and had more deletions at their VDJ junctions.

Details on this clone: Its cognate antigen is unknown.

Specimen: naive CD4+ T cells from blood. The receptor's source is a woman aged 18 to 35 in good health.

As DNA, the CDR3 is TGTGCCAGCTCACCTCTAGCGGGAGGGCCCAGGCAAGAGCAGTTCTTC. It yields the protein CASSPLAGGPRQEQFF. The J gene is TRBJ2-1, the V gene TRBV18, with 12 bases matching TRBD2. Germline V gene data show CDR1 as KGHSH and CDR2 as LQKENI. V dropped 3 bases and J dropped 10; count of bases not matched to a gene: 10. CDR3 length: 16 residues.